The T cell receptor beta chain under discussion was sequenced for a study of T-cell reconstitution after alpha-beta-depleted transplantation in children. As it was prepared, the TCRbeta library received unique molecular identifiers. Using its own MiXCR run on the PCR reads, TCRdb lists one record per CDR3 protein. The data show roughly 590,000 distinct CDR3 sequences, with 16% seen just once and approximately 1% held by the top ten. In this sample, this clonotype turned up many times. CDR1 and CDR2 (germline): DFQATT, SNEGSKA (reference sequence). The V end was cut by 3 bases, the J end by 5 bases, with 15 bases between. The CDR3 spans 14 residues.

Sequencing used PBMCs from the stem cell graft donor, obtained from the stem cell graft. The chain has TRBV20-1 and TRBJ2-3, with D perhaps TRBD1 (5 bases). This TCR derives from a human donor who donated a stem cell graft to a child with acute myeloid leukemia. As DNA, the CDR3 is TGCAGTGCTAGGGGGCTGAACCGGGTAGATACGCAGTATTTT. Translating it yields CSARGLNRVDTQYF.